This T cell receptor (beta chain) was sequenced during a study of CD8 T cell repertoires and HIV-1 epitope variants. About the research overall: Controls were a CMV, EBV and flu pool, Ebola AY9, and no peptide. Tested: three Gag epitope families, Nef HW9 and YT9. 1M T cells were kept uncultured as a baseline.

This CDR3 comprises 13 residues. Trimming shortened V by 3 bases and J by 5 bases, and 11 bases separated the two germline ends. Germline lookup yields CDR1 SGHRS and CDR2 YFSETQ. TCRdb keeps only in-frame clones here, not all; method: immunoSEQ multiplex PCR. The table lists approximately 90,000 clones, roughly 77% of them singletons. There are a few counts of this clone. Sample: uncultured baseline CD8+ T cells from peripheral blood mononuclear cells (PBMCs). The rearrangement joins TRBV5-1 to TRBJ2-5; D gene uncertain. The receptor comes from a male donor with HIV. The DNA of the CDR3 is TGCGCCAGCAGCTGGACGGCAAGGGAGACCCAGTACTTC. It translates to CASSWTARETQYF.